The rows below give T cell receptor beta chains drawn from one sample of a study of early T cells in non-severe SARS-CoV-2 infection. TCRdb re-called the 5' RACE reads with MiXCR, one entry per CDR3 protein. The sample holds around 71,000 distinct CDR3 sequences; around 13% are singletons and the top ten take around 3.7%. This specimen consisted of whole blood, obtained at baseline. All receptors come from an adult who was a healthcare worker with PCR-confirmed SARS-CoV-2 infection or an uninfected control (not recorded which). CDR3s include the opening cysteine and the closing phenylalanine or tryptophan. D genes are given only for firm matches. The size field is filled for only some rows; it gives once, few, many or a size class.

d_gene | j_gene | abundance | v_gene | CDR3nt | CDR3aa
. | TRBJ2-6 | many | TRBV7-3 | TGTGCCAGCAGCTCCGGGGCCGCGGGGGCCAACGTCCTGACTTTC | CASSSGAAGANVLTF
. | TRBJ2-3 | . | TRBV7-9 | TGTGCCCTGAAGAGTGAGGGAGATACGCAGTATTTT | CALKSEGDTQYF
. | TRBJ2-1 | . | TRBV7-6 | TGTGCCAGCAGCCAGAAGAAGGGACAGGGGCCTAGCGGGAGAGCTTACAATGAGCAGTTCTTC | CASSQKKGQGPSGRAYNEQFF
. | TRBJ2-1 | few | TRBV2 | TGTGCCAGCAGTGGCAGGTTCGCCTACAATGAGCAGTTCTTC | CASSGRFAYNEQFF
TRBD1 | TRBJ2-7 | many | TRBV6-6 | TGTGCCAGCAGTCAAACAGGGGGGAAGAGCGAGCAGTACTTC | CASSQTGGKSEQYF
TRBD1 | TRBJ1-2 | many | TRBV29-1 | TGCAGCGTTGCCGGACAGGGGAGCGGCTACACCTTC | CSVAGQGSGYTF
. | TRBJ2-1 | few | TRBV9 | TGTGCCAGCAGCAAGCTACCGGGCCCCTACAATGAGCAGTTCTTC | CASSKLPGPYNEQFF
TRBD1 | TRBJ1-1 | . | TRBV6-5 | TGTGCCAGCAGTTACTCTAGGACAGGGAACACTGAAGCTTTCTTT | CASSYSRTGNTEAFF
. | TRBJ2-3 | . | TRBV29-1 | TGCAGCGTTGAATCCTCGGCTAGCAGCACAGATACGCAGTATTTT | CSVESSASSTDTQYF
. | TRBJ2-1 | once | TRBV28 | TGTGCCACCTCGAGGTCCTACAATGAGCAGTTCTTC | CATSRSYNEQFF
. | TRBJ1-5 | few | TRBV5-1 | TGCGCCAGCAGCGAAGGTGGAGTAAATCAGCCCCAGCATTTT | CASSEGGVNQPQHF
. | TRBJ2-3 | few | TRBV9 | TGTGCCAGCAGCTCCCGAGGGACTAGCACAGATACGCAGTATTTT | CASSSRGTSTDTQYF
. | TRBJ2-1 | few | TRBV24-1 | TGTGCCACCAGTGATTATTACGGGAGTTACAATGAGCAGTTCTTC | CATSDYYGSYNEQFF
. | TRBJ1-1 | few | TRBV4-2 | TGTGCCAGCAGCCAAGATGTGGGGTACGATCAGGGAGCTTTCTTT | CASSQDVGYDQGAFF
TRBD2 | TRBJ2-2 | . | TRBV4-1 | TGCGCCAGCAGCCGGATGGGACTAGCGGGTATAACCGGGGAGCTGTTTTTT | CASSRMGLAGITGELFF
TRBD1 | TRBJ2-5 | . | TRBV10-1 | TGCGCCAGCAGTGGCGAGGGGGCGAAGATTCAAGAGACCCAGTACTTC | CASSGEGAKIQETQYF
. | TRBJ2-7 | few | TRBV7-9 | TGTGCCAGCAGCCTGGGACGGTACGAGCGGCAGTACTTC | CASSLGRYERQYF
. | TRBJ2-7 | few | TRBV7-9 | TGTGCCAGCAGCTTAGGGTTCTCCGAGCAGTACTTC | CASSLGFSEQYF
. | TRBJ2-3 | few | TRBV7-2 | TGTGCCAGCAGCTTAGTTGGAGTTAGCACAGATACGCAGTATTTT | CASSLVGVSTDTQYF
. | TRBJ2-1 | . | TRBV28 | TGTGCCAGCAGTTTATTAGGCGGCTACAATGAGCAGTTCTTC | CASSLLGGYNEQFF
TRBD2 | TRBJ2-4 | few | TRBV29-1 | TGCAGCGCCGTAGCGGGAGGGCGCGGCGGGAACATTCAGTACTTC | CSAVAGGRGGNIQYF
. | TRBJ2-2 | . | TRBV2 | TGTGCCGGCAGTGCACAGGGCACCGGGGAGCTGTTTTTT | CAGSAQGTGELFF
. | TRBJ2-7 | . | TRBV29-1 | TGCAGCGTTGAATACAGGGATAGCGAGCAGTACTTC | CSVEYRDSEQYF
. | TRBJ2-1 | many | TRBV4-1 | TGCGCCAGCAGCCTCAGCGTGAGCTCCTACAATGAGCAGTTCTTC | CASSLSVSSYNEQFF
TRBD1 | TRBJ2-2 | . | TRBV19 | TGTGCCAGTAGCCTGACAGGGTACACCGGGGAGCTGTTTTTT | CASSLTGYTGELFF
. | TRBJ1-5 | many | TRBV20-1 | TGCAGTGCGGGCACAGGCAGTCAGCCCCAGCATTTT | CSAGTGSQPQHF
. | TRBJ2-1 | many | TRBV10-2 | TGCGCCAGCAGTGAAACCTATGAGCAGTTCTTC | CASSETYEQFF
. | TRBJ2-7 | few | TRBV25-1 | TGTGCCAGCAGGGGGTCCAGAGTGGGCTACGAGCAGTACTTC | CASRGSRVGYEQYF
. | TRBJ2-3 | . | TRBV25-1 | TGTGCCAGCAGTGAAGGGACTGGCACAGATACGCAGTATTTT | CASSEGTGTDTQYF
TRBD1 | TRBJ2-3 | . | TRBV28 | TGTGCCAGCAGTTCGACCGGGGACAGAACAGATACGCAGTATTTT | CASSSTGDRTDTQYF
. | TRBJ1-1 | few | TRBV20-1 | TGCAGTGCGGGAGGGAGTTCGGACACTGAAGCTTTCTTT | CSAGGSSDTEAFF
. | TRBJ1-5 | few | TRBV5-5 | TGTGCCAGCAGCTCACAGGGACCTTATAGCAATCAGCCCCAGCATTTT | CASSSQGPYSNQPQHF
TRBD2 | TRBJ2-7 | . | TRBV28 | TGTGCCAGCAGTTTCCAACTAGCGGGTTTCGAGCAGTACTTC | CASSFQLAGFEQYF
. | TRBJ2-1 | . | TRBV29-1 | TGCAGCGTTGTAGAAGGCGGCAATGAGCAGTTCTTC | CSVVEGGNEQFF
TRBD2 | TRBJ2-3 | . | TRBV15 | TGTGCCACCAGCAGAAGGACTAGCGGCACAGATACGCAGTATTTT | CATSRRTSGTDTQYF
. | TRBJ2-1 | few | TRBV15 | TGTGCCACTGCCCAGACTAGGGCTCATGAGCAGTTCTTC | CATAQTRAHEQFF
. | TRBJ2-3 | many | TRBV4-1 | TGCGCCAGCAGCCAGGGACTGACAGATACGCAGTATTTT | CASSQGLTDTQYF
TRBD1 | TRBJ1-2 | many | TRBV2 | TGTGCCAGCACGGGACAGACCAACTATGGCTACACCTTC | CASTGQTNYGYTF